This T cell receptor beta chain was sequenced in a study of blood T cell repertoires in COVID-19. The CDR3 consists of 16 residues. The germline V gene has CDR1 SGHTA and CDR2 FQGNSA. The germline V and J ends were trimmed by 3 bases and 1 base, with 16 bases remaining between them. The assay was immunoSEQ multiplex PCR, and TCRdb's table has in-frame clones only and misses some. The sample records hundreds of thousands of clones, less than 90% being singletons. The genes are TRBV7-2 and TRBJ2-7; no clear D. This sequence was found in a woman aged 45 to 65 with acute or convalescent COVID-19. Sequences were obtained from peripheral blood. In DNA form, the CDR3 reads TGTGCCAGCAGCTTGGCCCCAGCGTGGATATCCTACGAGCAGTACTTC. Translated: CASSLAPAWISYEQYF.